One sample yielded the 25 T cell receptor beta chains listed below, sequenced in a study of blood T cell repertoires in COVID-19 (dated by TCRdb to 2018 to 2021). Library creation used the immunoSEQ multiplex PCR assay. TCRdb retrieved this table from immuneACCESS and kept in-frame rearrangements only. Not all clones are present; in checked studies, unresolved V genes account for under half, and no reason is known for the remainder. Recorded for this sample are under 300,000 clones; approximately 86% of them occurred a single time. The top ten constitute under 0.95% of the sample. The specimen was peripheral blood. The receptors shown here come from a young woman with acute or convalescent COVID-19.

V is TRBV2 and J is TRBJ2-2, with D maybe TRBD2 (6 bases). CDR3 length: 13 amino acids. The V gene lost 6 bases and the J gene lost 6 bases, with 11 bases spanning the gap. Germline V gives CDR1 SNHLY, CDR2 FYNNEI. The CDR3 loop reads CASSRERAGELFF. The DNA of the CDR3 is TGTGCCAGCAGCCGGGAGAGGGCCGGGGAGCTGTTTTTT.

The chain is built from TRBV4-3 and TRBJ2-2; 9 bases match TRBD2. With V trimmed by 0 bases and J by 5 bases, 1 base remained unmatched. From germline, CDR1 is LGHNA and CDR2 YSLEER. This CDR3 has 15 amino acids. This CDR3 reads CASSQETSGTGELFF. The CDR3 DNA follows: TGCGCCAGCAGCCAAGAAACTAGCGGGACCGGGGAGCTGTTTTTT.

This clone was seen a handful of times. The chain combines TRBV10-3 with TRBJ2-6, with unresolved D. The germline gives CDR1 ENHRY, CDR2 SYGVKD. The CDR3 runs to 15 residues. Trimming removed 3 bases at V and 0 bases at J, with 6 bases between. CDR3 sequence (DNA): TGTGCCATCAGTGAACAAAACTCTGGGGCCAACGTCCTGACTTTC. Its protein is CAISEQNSGANVLTF.

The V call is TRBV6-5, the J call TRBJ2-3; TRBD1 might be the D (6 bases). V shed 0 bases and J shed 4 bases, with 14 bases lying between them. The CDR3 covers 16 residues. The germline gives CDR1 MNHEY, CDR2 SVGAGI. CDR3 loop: CASSYSLAQGSDTQYF. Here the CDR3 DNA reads TGTGCCAGCAGTTACTCTTTGGCACAGGGCTCAGATACGCAGTATTTT.

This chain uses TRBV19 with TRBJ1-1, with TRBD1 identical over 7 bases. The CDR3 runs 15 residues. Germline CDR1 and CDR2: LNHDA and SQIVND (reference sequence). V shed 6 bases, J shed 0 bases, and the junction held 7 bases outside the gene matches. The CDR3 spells CASRTGTAMNTEAFF. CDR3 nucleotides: TGTGCCAGTAGGACCGGGACAGCCATGAACACTGAAGCTTTCTTT.

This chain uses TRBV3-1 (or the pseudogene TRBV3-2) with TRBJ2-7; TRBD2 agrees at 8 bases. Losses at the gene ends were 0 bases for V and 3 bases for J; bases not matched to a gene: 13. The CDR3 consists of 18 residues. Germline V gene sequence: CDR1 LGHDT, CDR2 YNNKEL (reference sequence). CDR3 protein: CASSQEGPGREVNYEQYF. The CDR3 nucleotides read TGTGCCAGCAGCCAAGAGGGGCCGGGGCGGGAGGTTAACTACGAGCAGTACTTC.

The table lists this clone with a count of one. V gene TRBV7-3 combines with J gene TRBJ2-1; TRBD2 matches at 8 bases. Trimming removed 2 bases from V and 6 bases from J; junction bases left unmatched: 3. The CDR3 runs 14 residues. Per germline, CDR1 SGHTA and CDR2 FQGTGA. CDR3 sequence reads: CASSLELAANEQFF. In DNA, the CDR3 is TGTGCCAGCAGCTTAGAACTAGCGGCCAATGAGCAGTTCTTC. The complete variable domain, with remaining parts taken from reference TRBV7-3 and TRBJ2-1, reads GAGVSQTPSNKVTEKGKYVELRCDPISGHTALYWYRQSLGQGPEFLIYFQGTGAADDSGLPNDRFFAVRPEGSVSTLKIQRTERGDSAVYLCASSLELAANEQFFGPGTRLTVL.

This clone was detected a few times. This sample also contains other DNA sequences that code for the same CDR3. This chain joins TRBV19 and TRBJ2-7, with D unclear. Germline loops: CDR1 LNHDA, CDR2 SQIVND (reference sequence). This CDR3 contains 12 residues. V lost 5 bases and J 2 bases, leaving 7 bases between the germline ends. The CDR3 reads CASSPSPYEQYF. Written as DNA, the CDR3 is TGTGCCAGTAGTCCGTCTCCCTACGAGCAGTACTTC.

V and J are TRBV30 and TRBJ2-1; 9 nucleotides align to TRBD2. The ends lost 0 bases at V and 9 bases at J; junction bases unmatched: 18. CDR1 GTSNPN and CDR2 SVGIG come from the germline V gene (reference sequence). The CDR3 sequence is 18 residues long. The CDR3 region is CAWSVLGREGRSWGEQFF. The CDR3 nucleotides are TGTGCCTGGAGTGTACTAGGGCGGGAGGGCCGGTCTTGGGGTGAGCAGTTCTTC.

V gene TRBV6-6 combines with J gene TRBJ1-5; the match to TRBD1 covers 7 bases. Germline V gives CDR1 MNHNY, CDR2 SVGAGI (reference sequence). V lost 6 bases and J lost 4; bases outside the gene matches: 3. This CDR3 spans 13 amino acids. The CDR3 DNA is TGTGCCAGCAGACAGGGGCTTAATCAGCCCCAGCATTTT. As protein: CASRQGLNQPQHF.

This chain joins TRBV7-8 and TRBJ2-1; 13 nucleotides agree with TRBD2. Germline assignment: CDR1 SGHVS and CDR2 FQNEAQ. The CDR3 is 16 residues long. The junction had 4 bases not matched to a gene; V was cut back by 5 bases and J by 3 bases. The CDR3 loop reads CASSPGLAGVYNEQFF. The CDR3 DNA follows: TGTGCCAGCAGCCCTGGACTAGCGGGGGTCTACAATGAGCAGTTCTTC.

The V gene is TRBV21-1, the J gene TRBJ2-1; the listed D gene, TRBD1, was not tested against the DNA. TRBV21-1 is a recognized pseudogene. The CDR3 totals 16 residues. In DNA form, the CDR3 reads TGTGCCAGCAGCAAAAAAAGACAGGGCTCCTACAATGAGCAGTTCTTC. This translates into CASSKKRQGSYNEQFF.

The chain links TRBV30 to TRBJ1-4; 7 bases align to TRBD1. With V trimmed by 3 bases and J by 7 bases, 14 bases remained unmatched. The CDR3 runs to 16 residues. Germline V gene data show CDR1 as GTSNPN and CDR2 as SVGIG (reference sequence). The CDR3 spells CAWRAGLRGRFEKLFF. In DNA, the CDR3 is TGTGCCTGGAGGGCAGGCCTTAGGGGGCGGTTTGAAAAACTGTTTTTT.

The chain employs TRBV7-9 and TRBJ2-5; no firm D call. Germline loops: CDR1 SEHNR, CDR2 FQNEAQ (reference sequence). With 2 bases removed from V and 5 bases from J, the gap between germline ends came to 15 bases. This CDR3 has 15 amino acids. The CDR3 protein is CASSLSQDDIETQYF. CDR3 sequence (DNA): TGTGCCAGCAGCTTATCTCAGGATGATATCGAGACCCAGTACTTC.

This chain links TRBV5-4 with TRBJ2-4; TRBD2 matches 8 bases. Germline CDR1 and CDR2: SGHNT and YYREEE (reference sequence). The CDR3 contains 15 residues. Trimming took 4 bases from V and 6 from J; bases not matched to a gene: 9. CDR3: CASSVSGSGINIQYF. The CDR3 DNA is TGTGCCAGCAGCGTGAGCGGGAGTGGAATAAACATTCAGTACTTC. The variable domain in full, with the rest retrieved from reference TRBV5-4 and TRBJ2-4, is ETGVTQSPTHLIKTRGQQVTLRCSSQSGHNTVSWYQQALGQGPQFIFQYYREEENGRGNFPPRFSGLQFPNYSSELNVNALELDDSALYLCASSVSGSGINIQYFGAGTRLSVL.

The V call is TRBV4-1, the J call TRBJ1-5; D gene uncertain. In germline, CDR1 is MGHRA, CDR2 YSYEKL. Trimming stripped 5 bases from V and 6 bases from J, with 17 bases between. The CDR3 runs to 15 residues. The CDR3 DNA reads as TGCGCCAGCAGCAAAGCCGGTCCGCCGGGTCAGCCCCAGCATTTT. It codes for CASSKAGPPGQPQHF.

CDR3 loop: CASSQDRGGQTQYF. The CDR3 DNA reads TGTGCCAGCAGCCAAGATAGGGGAGGGCAGACCCAGTACTTC. The chain uses TRBV3-1 (or the pseudogene TRBV3-2) and TRBJ2-5, with 7 bases lining up with TRBD2. This CDR3 comprises 14 residues. Losses at the gene ends were 0 bases for V and 6 bases for J; bases not matched to a gene: 4. The V gene's germline CDR1 is LGHDT and CDR2 YNNKEL (reference sequence).

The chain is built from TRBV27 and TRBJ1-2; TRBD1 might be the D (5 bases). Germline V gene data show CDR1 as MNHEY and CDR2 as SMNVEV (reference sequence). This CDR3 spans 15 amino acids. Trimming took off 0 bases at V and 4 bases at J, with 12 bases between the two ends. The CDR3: CASSLSWGSSYGYTF. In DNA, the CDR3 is TGTGCCAGCAGTTTATCATGGGGCAGTTCCTATGGCTACACCTTC.

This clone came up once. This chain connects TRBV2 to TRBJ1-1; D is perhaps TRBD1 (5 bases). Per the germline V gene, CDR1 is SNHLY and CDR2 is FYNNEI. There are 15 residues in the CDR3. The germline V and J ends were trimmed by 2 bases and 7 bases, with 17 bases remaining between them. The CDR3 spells CASSETWQGNGEAFF. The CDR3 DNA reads TGTGCCAGCAGTGAAACGTGGCAGGGAAACGGTGAAGCTTTCTTT.

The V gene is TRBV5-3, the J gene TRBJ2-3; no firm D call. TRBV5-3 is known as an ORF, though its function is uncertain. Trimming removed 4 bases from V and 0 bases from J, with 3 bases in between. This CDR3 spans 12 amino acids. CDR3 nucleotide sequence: TGTGCCAGAAGCCCTAGCACAGATACGCAGTATTTT. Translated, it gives CARSPSTDTQYF.

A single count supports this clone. In DNA form, the CDR3 reads TGTGCCAGCAGTCGGACTAGCTCTAGCTCCTACGAGCAGTACTTC. Residues: CASSRTSSSSYEQYF. The chain employs TRBV6-5 and TRBJ2-7; 8 bases agree with TRBD2. Germline V lookup: CDR1 MNHEY, CDR2 SVGAGI. J was trimmed by 0 bases and V by 5 bases; bases with no gene match: 6. The CDR3 sequence is 15 residues long.

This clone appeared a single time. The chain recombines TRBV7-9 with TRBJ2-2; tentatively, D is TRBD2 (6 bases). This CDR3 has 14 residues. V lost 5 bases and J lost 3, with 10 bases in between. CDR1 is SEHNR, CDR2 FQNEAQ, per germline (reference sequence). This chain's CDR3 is CASSETRDTGELFF. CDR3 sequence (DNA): TGTGCCAGCAGCGAGACTAGAGACACCGGGGAGCTGTTTTTT.

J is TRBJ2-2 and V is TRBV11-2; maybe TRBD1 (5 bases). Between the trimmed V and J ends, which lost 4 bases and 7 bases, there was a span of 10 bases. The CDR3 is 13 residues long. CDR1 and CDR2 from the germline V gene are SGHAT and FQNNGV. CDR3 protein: CASSSRRGGELFF. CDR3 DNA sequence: TGTGCCAGCAGCTCCCGTAGGGGCGGGGAGCTGTTTTTT. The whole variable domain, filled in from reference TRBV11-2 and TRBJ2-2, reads EAGVAQSPRYKIIEKRQSVAFWCNPISGHATLYWYQQILGQGPKLLIQFQNNGVVDDSQLPKDRFSAERLKGVDSTLKIQPAKLEDSAVYLCASSSRRGGELFFGEGSRLTVL.

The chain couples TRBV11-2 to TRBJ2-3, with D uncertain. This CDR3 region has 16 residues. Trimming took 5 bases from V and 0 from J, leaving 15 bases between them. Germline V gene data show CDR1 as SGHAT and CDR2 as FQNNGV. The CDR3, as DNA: TGTGCCAGCAGCCCGACCGGGTTTTTAAGCACAGATACGCAGTATTTT. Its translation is CASSPTGFLSTDTQYF.

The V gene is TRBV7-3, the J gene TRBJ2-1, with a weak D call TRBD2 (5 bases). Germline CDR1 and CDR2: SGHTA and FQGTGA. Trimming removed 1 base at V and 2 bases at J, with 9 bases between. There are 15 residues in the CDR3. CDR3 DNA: TGTGCCAGCAGCTTAAGTTTCGGGGCCTACAATGAGCAGTTCTTC. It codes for CASSLSFGAYNEQFF.